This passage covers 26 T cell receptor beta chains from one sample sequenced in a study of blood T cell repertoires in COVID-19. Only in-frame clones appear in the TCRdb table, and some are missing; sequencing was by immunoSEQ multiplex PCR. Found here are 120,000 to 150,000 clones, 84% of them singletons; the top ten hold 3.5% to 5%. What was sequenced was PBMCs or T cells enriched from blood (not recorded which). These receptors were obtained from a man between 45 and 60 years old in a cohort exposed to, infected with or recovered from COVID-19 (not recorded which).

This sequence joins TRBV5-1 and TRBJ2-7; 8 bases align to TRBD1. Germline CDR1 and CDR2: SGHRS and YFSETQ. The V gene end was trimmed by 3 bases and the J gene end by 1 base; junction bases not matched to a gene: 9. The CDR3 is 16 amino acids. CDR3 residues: CASSSQGALGSYEQYF. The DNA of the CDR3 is TGCGCCAGCAGCTCCCAGGGGGCGCTCGGATCCTACGAGCAGTACTTC. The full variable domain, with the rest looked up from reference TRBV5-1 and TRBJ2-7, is KAGVTQTPRYLIKTRGQQVTLSCSPISGHRSVSWYQQTPGQGLQFLFEYFSETQRNKGNFPGRFSGRQFSNSRSEMNVSTLELGDSALYLCASSSQGALGSYEQYFGPGTRLTVT.

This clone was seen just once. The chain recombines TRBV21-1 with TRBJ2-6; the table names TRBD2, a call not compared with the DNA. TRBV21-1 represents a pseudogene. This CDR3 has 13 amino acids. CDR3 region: CASTRSGANVLTF. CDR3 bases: TGTGCCAGCACCCGCTCTGGGGCCAACGTCCTGACTTTC.

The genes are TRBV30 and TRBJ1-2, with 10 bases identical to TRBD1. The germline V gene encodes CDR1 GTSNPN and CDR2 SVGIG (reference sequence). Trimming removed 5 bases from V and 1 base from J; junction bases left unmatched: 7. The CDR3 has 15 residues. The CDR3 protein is CAWDPTGGSNYGYTF. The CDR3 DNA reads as TGTGCCTGGGATCCGACAGGGGGCAGTAACTATGGCTACACCTTC.

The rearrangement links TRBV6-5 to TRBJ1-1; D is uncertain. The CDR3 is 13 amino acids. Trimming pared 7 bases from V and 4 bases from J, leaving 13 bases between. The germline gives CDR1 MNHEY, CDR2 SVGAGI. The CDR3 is CASITPGGTEAFF. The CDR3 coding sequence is TGTGCCAGCATTACCCCCGGTGGCACTGAAGCTTTCTTT.

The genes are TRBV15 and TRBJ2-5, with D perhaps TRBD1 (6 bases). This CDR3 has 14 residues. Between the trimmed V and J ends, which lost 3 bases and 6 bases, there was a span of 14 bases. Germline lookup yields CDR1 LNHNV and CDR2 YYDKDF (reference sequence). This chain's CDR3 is CATSSSTGMQTQYF. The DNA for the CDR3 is TGTGCCACCAGCAGCAGTACAGGGATGCAGACCCAGTACTTC.

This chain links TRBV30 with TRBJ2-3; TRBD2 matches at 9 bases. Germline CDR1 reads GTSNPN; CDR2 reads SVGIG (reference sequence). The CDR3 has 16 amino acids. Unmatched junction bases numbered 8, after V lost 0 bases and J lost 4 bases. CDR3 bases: TGTGCCTGGAGTGTAGGAGCGGGAGGTGCAGCAGATACGCAGTATTTT. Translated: CAWSVGAGGAADTQYF. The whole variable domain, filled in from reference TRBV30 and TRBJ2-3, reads SQTIHQWPATLVQPVGSPLSLECTVEGTSNPNLYWYRQAAGRGLQLLFYSVGIGQISSEVPQNLSASRPQDRQFILSSKKLLLSDSGFYLCAWSVGAGGAADTQYFGPGTRLTVL.

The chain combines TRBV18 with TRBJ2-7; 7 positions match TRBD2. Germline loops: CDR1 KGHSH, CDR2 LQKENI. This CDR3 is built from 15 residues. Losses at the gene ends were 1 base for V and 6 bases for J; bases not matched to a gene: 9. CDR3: CASSPLGGRGVEQYF. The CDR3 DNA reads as TGTGCCAGCTCACCACTGGGCGGGAGAGGGGTCGAGCAGTACTTC.

CDR3 in amino acids: CASSSGHSGNTIYF. The CDR3 coding sequence is TGTGCCAGCAGTTCCGGACACTCTGGAAACACCATATATTTT. The chain has TRBV6-5 and TRBJ1-3; weak D call: TRBD1 (5 bases). Between the trimmed V and J ends, which lost 4 bases and 0 bases, there was a span of 7 bases. The CDR3 is made up of 14 amino acids. Germline V gene data show CDR1 as MNHEY and CDR2 as SVGAGI.

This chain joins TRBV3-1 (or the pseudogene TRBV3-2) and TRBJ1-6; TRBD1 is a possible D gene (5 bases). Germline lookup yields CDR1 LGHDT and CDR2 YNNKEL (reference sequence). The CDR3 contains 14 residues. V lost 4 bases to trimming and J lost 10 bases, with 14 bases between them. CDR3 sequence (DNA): TGTGCCAGCAGCCCGGGACTGCCTGAGTCACCCCTCCACTTT. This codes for CASSPGLPESPLHF.

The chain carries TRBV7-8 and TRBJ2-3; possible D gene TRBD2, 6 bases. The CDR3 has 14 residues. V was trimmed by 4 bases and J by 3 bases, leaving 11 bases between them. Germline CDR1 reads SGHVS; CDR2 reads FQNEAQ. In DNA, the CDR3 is TGTGCCAGCAGCTGGGGCGGGGATACAGATACGCAGTATTTT. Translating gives CASSWGGDTDTQYF.

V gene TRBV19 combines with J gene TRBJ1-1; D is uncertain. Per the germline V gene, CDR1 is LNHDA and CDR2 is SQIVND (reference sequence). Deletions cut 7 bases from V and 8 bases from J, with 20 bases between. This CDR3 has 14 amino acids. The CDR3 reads CASTLRETLGEAFF. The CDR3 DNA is TGTGCCAGTACCCTCCGGGAAACCCTGGGCGAAGCTTTCTTT.

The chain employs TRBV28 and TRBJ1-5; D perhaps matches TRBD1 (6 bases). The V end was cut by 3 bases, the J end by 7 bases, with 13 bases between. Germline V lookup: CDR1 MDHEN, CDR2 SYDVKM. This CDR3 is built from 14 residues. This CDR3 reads CASSLTGGKQPQHF. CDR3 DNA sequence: TGTGCCAGCAGTTTGACAGGAGGTAAACAGCCCCAGCATTTT.

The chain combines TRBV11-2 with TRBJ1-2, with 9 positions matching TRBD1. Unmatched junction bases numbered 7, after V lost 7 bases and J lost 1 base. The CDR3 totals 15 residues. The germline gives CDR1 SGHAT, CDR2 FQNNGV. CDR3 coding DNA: TGTGCCAGCAACGACAGGGGGAGGTATAACTATGGCTACACCTTC. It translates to CASNDRGRYNYGYTF.

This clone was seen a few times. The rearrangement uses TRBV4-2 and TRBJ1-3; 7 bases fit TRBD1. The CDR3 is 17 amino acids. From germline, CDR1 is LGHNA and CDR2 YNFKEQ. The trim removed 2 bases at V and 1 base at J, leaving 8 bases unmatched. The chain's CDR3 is CASSQNRDSLSGNTIYF. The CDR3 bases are TGTGCCAGCAGCCAAAACCGGGACAGCCTTTCTGGAAACACCATATATTTT.

The CDR3 here is CAIGLRYSGNTIYF. The CDR3 DNA reads TGTGCCATCGGGTTGAGGTACTCTGGAAACACCATATATTTT. This chain connects TRBV10-3 to TRBJ1-3; D is unresolved. The germline CDR1 and CDR2 sequences are ENHRY and SYGVKD. V lost 8 bases and J lost 0, with 11 bases in between. The CDR3 runs to 14 residues.

The CDR3 is CASSVGGELFF. The CDR3 DNA reads TGTGCCAGCAGCGTCGGTGGGGAGCTGTTTTTT. The genes are TRBV12-3 or TRBV12-4 and TRBJ2-2, with D unclear. V lost 6 bases and J lost 8, with 7 bases in between. The CDR3 consists of 11 residues.

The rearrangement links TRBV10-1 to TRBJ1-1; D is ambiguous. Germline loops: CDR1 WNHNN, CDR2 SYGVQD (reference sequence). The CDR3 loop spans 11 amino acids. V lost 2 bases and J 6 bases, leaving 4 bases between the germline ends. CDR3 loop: CASSEGPEAFF. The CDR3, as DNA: TGCGCCAGCAGTGAGGGGCCTGAAGCTTTCTTT.

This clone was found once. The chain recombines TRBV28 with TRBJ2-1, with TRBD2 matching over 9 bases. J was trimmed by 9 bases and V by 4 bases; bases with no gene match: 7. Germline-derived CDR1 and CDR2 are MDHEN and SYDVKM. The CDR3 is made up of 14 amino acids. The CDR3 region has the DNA TGTGCCAGCAGTTATAGCGGGAGTTCCGGTGAGCAGTTCTTC. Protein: CASSYSGSSGEQFF.

The CDR3 DNA sequence: TGCGCCAGCAGCCCCGGGACAGGGGTGTGGGAGACCCAGTACTTC. Protein: CASSPGTGVWETQYF. The J gene is TRBJ2-5, the V gene TRBV5-1, with 10 bases identical to TRBD1. CDR1 is SGHRS and CDR2 is YFSETQ in the germline V gene. V shed 4 bases, J shed 5 bases, and the junction held 8 bases outside the gene matches. CDR3 size: 15 residues. The full variable domain, completed using reference TRBV5-1 and TRBJ2-5, is KAGVTQTPRYLIKTRGQQVTLSCSPISGHRSVSWYQQTPGQGLQFLFEYFSETQRNKGNFPGRFSGRQFSNSRSEMNVSTLELGDSALYLCASSPGTGVWETQYFGPGTRLLVL.

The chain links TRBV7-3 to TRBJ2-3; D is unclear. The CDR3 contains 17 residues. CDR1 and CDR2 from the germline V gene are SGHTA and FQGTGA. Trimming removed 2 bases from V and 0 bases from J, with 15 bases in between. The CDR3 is CASSLGPRYPSTDTQYF. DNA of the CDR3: TGTGCCAGCAGCTTAGGGCCCAGATACCCTAGCACAGATACGCAGTATTTT. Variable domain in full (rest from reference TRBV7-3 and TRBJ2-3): GAGVSQTPSNKVTEKGKYVELRCDPISGHTALYWYRQSLGQGPEFLIYFQGTGAADDSGLPNDRFFAVRPEGSVSTLKIQRTERGDSAVYLCASSLGPRYPSTDTQYFGPGTRLTVL.

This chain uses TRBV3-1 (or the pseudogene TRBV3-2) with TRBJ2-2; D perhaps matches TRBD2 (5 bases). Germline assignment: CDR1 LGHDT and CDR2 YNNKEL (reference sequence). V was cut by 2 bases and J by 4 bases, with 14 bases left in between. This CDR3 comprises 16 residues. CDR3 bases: TGTGCCAGCAGCCAACGCGATGGGCGGGTCACCGGGGAGCTGTTTTTT. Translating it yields CASSQRDGRVTGELFF.

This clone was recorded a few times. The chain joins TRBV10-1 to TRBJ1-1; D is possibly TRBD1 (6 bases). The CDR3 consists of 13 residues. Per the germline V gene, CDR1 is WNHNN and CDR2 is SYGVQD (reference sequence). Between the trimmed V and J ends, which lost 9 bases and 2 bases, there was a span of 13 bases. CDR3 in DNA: TGCGCCAGGGATCAACAGGGAAACACTGAAGCTTTCTTT. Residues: CARDQQGNTEAFF.

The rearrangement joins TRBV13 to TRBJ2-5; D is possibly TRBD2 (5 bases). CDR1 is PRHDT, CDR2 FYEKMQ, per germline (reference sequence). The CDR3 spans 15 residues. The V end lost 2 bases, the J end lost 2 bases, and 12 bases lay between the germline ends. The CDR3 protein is CASSLRLSPQETQYF. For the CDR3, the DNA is TGTGCCAGCAGCTTACGACTATCCCCGCAAGAGACCCAGTACTTC.

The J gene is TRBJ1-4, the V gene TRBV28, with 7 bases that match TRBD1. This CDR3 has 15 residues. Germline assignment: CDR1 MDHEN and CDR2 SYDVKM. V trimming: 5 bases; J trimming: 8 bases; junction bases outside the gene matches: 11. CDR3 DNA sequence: TGTGCCAGCAGTACTACAGGGGCCTGGGGGGAAAAACTGTTTTTT. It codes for CASSTTGAWGEKLFF.

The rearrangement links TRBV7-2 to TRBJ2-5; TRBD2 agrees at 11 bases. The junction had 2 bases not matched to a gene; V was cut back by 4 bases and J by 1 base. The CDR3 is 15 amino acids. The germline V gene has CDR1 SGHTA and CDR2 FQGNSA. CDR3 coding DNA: TGTGCCAGCAGCTCAACTAGCGGGAGCCAAGAGACCCAGTACTTC. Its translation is CASSSTSGSQETQYF. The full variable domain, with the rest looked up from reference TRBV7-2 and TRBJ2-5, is GAGVSQSPSNKVTEKGKDVELRCDPISGHTALYWYRQSLGQGLEFLIYFQGNSAPDKSGLPSDRFSAERTGGSVSTLTIQRTQQEDSAVYLCASSSTSGSQETQYFGPGTRLLVL.

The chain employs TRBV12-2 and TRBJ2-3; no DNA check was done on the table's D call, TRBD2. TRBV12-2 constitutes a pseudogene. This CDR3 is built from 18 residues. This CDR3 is CASRFSASDPISTDTQYF. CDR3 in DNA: TGTGCAAGTCGCTTTTCCGCTAGCGACCCTATTAGCACAGATACGCAGTATTTT.